This T cell receptor beta chain was retrieved from a study of blood T cell repertoires in COVID-19. Study as a whole: The origin of the acute and convalescent COVID-19 samples was the United States, Italy and Spain. From T cells, B-cell-depleted T cells, or PBMCs came the material, which was cDNA or gDNA.

One Seattle source followed patients from active infection through their disease course. CDR3 length: 12 amino acids. CDR1 is LNHDA, CDR2 SQIVND, per germline (reference sequence). In the original analysis: Nucleated cell counts were estimated from reference gene primer amplification. Generated by immunoSEQ multiplex PCR, the TCRdb table keeps only in-frame clones and is missing some. For V, J and clone size, that table is used; D and trimming come from the DNA. The sample gives 300,000 to 350,000 clones, approximately 90% of which show up once; roughly 7.3% is in the top ten. The receptor was derived from a woman in her 30s with COVID-19, enrolled during active disease. The sample was peripheral blood. The chain is built from TRBV19 and TRBJ1-1; no firm D call. The CDR3 protein is CASMRANTEAFF. CDR3 nucleotide sequence: TGTGCTTCAATGAGGGCTAACACTGAAGCTTTCTTT. Combining the CDR3 with reference TRBV19 and TRBJ1-1 gives the whole variable domain DGGITQSPKYLFRKEGQNVTLSCEQNLNHDAMYWYRQDPGQGLRLIYYSQIVNDFQKGDIAEGYSVSREKKESFPLTVTSAQKNPTAFYLCASMRANTEAFFGQGTRLTVV.